The source of this TCR beta chain is a study of beta chain features in type 1 diabetes. Whole-study findings and limits: Individuals with type 1 diabetes displayed fewer insertions and more deletions at VDJ junctions. Researchers caution that PCR might favor shorter templates, equally among patients and controls. Among patients with Type 1 diabetes, TCRB CDR3s were moderately but significantly shorter in every one of the four CD4+ subsets.

All of the isolated RNA was reverse transcribed, so expressed TCRB transcripts were sequenced. Some clones are missing from TCRdb's copy, which holds only in-frame ones; the method was immunoSEQ multiplex PCR. Of a few hundred thousand clones in the sample, 9.6% were seen once. This clone was counted many times. Its specificity is unknown. This CDR3 comprises 17 residues. Per germline, CDR1 MDHEN and CDR2 SYDVKM. The ends were cut back, 1 base at V and 3 bases at J, with 16 bases in the middle. The material sequenced was central memory CD4+ T cells from blood. The V call is TRBV28, the J call TRBJ1-5, with a weak D call TRBD1 (6 bases). The sequence came from a man in his thirties or forties with type 1 diabetes. The CDR3 DNA follows: TGTGCCAGCAGTTTATACCCCCTGGCAGGGGTCAATCAGCCCCAGCATTTT. Translating it yields CASSLYPLAGVNQPQHF.